Sequencing of this T cell receptor (beta chain) was carried out in a study of STAT3 mutations in large granular lymphocyte leukemia. Study outcomes and limitations: Clonal expansion was inferred from other time points because no sample existed at each clone's first appearance. Every T-cell large granular lymphocyte leukemia patient had at least one immunodominant TCR beta clonotype. In some patients, a small highly pathogenic clone possibly went undetected.

With 5 bases removed from V and 3 bases from J, the gap between germline ends came to 11 bases. The CDR3 sequence is 14 residues long. Germline V CDR1 and CDR2: SEHNR, FQNEAQ (reference sequence). Regarding this clone: The antigen remains undetermined.

TCRdb's copy holds only in-frame clones and misses some; the assay was immunoSEQ multiplex PCR. The repertoire has around 12,000 clones, more than 65% of them found once; the top ten carry over 50%. The sample taken for sequencing was peripheral blood mononuclear cells. This chain uses TRBV7-9 with TRBJ2-1; D perhaps matches TRBD2 (5 bases). The origin of this receptor is a man in his fifties or sixties with T-cell large granular lymphocyte leukemia. Some clones in this sample may be carry-over from other donors' samples. Here the CDR3 reads CASSRLGLYNEQFF. The DNA for the CDR3 is TGTGCCAGCAGCCGCCTCGGACTCTACAATGAGCAGTTCTTC.